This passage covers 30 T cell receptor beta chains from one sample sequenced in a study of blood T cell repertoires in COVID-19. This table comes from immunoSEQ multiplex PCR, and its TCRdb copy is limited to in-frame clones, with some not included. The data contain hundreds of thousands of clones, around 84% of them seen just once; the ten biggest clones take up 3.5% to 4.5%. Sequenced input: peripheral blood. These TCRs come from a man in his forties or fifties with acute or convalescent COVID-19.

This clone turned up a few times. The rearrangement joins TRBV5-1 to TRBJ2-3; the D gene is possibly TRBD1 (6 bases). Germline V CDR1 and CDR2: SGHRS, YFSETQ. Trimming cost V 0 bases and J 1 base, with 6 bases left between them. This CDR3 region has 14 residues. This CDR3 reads CASSLGTGTDTQYF. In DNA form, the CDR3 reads TGCGCCAGCAGCTTGGGGACAGGCACAGATACGCAGTATTTT. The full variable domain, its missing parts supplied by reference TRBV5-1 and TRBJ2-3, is KAGVTQTPRYLIKTRGQQVTLSCSPISGHRSVSWYQQTPGQGLQFLFEYFSETQRNKGNFPGRFSGRQFSNSRSEMNVSTLELGDSALYLCASSLGTGTDTQYFGPGTRLTVL.

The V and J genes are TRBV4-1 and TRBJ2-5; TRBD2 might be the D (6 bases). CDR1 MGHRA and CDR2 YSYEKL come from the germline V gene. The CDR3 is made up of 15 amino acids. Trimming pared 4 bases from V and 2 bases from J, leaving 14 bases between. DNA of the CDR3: TGCGCCAGCAGCCCTCCCCCGGGACTTCAAGAGACCCAGTACTTC. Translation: CASSPPPGLQETQYF.

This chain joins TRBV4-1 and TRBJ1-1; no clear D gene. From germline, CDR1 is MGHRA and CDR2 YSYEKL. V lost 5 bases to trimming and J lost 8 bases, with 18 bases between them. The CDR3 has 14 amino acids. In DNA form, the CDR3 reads TGCGCCAGCAGCAGCGCGCAGCTTTTCCCCGAAGCTTTCTTT. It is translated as CASSSAQLFPEAFF.

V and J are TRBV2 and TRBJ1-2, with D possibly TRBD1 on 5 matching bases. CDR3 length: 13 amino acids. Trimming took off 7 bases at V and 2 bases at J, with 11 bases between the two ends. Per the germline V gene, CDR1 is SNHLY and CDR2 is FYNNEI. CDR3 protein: CASTRGLNYGYTF. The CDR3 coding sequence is TGTGCCAGCACAAGGGGACTCAACTATGGCTACACCTTC.

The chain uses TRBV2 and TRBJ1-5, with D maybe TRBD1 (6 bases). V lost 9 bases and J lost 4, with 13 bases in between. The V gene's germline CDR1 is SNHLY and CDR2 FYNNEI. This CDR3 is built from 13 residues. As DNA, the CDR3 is TGTGCCAGTTCCGGGACACATAATCAGCCCCAGCATTTT. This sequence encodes CASSGTHNQPQHF.

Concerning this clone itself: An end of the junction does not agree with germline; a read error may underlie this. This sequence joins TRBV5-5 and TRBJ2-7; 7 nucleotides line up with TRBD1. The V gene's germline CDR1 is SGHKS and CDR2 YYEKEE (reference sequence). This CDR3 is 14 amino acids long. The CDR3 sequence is CASRLGTAPYEQYF. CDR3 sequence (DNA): TGTGCCAGCAGGTTGGGGACAGCCCCCTACGAGCAGTACTTC.

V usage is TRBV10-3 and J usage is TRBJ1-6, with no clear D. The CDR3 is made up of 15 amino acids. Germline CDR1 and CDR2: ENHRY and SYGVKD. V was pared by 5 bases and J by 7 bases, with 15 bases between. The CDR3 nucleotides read TGTGCCATCAGTACCGGGTCCCCTCAGAATTCACCCCTCCACTTT. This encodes CAISTGSPQNSPLHF.

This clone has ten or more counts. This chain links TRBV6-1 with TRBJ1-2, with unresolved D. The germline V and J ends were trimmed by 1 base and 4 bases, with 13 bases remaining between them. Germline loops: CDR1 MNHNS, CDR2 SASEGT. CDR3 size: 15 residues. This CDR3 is CASSEGQPGGYGYTF. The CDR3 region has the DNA TGTGCCAGCAGTGAAGGACAACCTGGAGGCTATGGCTACACCTTC.

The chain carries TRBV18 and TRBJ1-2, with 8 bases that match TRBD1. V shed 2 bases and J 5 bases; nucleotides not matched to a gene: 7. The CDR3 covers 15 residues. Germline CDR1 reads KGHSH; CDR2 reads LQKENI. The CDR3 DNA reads TGTGCCAGCTCACCAGGAAGCGGACAGGGATATGGCTACACCTTC. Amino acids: CASSPGSGQGYGYTF.

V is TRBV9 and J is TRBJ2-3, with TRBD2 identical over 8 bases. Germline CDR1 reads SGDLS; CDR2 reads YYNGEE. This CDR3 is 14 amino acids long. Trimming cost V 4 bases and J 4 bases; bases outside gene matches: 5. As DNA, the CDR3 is TGTGCCAGCAGCCCCGGACTAGCCTCAGATACGCAGTATTTT. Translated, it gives CASSPGLASDTQYF.

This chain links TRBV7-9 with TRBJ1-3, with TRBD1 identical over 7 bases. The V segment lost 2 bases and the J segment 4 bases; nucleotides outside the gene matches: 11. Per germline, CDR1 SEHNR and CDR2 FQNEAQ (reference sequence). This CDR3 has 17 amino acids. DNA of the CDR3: TGTGCCAGCAGCTTAAATTCTGGAGACAGGGTAGGAAACACCATATATTTT. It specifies CASSLNSGDRVGNTIYF.

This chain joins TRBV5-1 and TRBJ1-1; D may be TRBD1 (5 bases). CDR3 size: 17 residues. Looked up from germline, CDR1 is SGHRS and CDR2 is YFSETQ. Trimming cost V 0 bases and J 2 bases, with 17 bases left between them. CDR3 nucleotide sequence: TGCGCCAGCAGCTTGGCCGGGCAGGGAAAGGTTAACACTGAAGCTTTCTTT. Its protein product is CASSLAGQGKVNTEAFF.

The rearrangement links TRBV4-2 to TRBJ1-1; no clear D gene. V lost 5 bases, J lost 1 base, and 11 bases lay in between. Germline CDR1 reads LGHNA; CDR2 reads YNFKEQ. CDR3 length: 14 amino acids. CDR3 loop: CASSAPGKNTEAFF. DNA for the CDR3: TGTGCCAGCAGCGCCCCGGGGAAGAACACTGAAGCTTTCTTT.

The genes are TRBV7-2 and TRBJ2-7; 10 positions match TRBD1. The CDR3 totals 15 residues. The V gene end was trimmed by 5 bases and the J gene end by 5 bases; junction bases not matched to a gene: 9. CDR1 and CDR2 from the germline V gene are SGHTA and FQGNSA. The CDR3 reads CASSHSGTGDNEQYF. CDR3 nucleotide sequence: TGTGCCAGCAGCCATAGCGGGACAGGGGACAACGAGCAGTACTTC.

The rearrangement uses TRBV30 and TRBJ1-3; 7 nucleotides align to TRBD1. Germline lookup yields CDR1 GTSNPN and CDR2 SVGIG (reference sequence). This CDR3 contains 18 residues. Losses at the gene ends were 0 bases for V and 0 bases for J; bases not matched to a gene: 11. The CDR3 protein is CAWSVRVVRGISGNTIYF. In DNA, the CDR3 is TGTGCCTGGAGTGTACGGGTCGTCAGGGGGATCTCTGGAAACACCATATATTTT.

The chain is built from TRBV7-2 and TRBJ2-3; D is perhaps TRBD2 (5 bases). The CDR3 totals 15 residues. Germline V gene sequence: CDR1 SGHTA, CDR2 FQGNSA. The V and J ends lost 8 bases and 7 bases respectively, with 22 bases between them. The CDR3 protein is CASGGHTTGPNTQYF. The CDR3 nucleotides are TGTGCCAGCGGAGGTCACACGACGGGTCCCAATACGCAGTATTTT.

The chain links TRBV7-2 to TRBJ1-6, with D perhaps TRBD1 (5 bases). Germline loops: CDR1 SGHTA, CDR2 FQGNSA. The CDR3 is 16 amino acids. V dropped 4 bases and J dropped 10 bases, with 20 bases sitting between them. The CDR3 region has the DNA TGTGCCAGCAGCTCCTCAACCCAGGGATTACGGTCACCCCTCCACTTT. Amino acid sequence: CASSSSTQGLRSPLHF. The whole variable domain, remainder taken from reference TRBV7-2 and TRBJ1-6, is GAGVSQSPSNKVTEKGKDVELRCDPISGHTALYWYRQSLGQGLEFLIYFQGNSAPDKSGLPSDRFSAERTGGSVSTLTIQRTQQEDSAVYLCASSSSTQGLRSPLHFGNGTRLTVT.

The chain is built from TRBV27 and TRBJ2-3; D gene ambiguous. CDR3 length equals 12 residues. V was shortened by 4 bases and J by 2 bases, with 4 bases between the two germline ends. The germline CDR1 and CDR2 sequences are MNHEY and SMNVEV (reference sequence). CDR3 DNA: TGTGCCAGCAGTTCGGTCACAGATACGCAGTATTTT. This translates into CASSSVTDTQYF.

The CDR3 region is CASRRTWTEAFF. The CDR3 region has the DNA TGTGCCAGTAGACGGACATGGACTGAAGCTTTCTTT. The chain has TRBV19 and TRBJ1-1, with a tentative D call TRBD1 (5 bases). Germline CDR1 reads LNHDA; CDR2 reads SQIVND (reference sequence). V dropped 6 bases and J dropped 5 bases, with 10 bases sitting between them. The CDR3 has 12 residues.

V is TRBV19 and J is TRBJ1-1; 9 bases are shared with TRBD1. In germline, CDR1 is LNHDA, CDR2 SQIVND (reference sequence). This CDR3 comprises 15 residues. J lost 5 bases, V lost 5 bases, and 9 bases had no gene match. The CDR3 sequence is CASSVPGQGSTEAFF. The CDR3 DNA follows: TGTGCCAGTAGTGTACCGGGACAGGGAAGTACTGAAGCTTTCTTT.

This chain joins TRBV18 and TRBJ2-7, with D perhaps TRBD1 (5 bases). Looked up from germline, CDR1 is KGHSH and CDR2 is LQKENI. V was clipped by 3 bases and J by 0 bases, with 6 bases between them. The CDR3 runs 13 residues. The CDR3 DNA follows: TGTGCCAGCTCACCGGGGCACTCCTACGAGCAGTACTTC. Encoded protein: CASSPGHSYEQYF.

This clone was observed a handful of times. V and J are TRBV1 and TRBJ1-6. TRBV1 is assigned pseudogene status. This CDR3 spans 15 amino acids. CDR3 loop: CTSSQVTGLNSPLHF. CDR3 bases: TGCACCAGCAGCCAAGTTACAGGACTAAATTCACCCCTCCACTTT.

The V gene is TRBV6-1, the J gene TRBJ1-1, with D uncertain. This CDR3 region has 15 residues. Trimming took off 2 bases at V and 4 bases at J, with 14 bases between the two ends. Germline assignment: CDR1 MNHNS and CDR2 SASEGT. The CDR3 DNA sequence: TGTGCCAGCAGTGAATCCCGGGTAGCGGGCACTGAAGCTTTCTTT. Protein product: CASSESRVAGTEAFF.

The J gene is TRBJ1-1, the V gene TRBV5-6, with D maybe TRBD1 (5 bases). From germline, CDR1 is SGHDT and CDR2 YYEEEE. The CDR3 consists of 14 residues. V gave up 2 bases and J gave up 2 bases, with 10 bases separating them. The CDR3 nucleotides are TGTGCCAGCAGCTTAAGGACAATAAACACTGAAGCTTTCTTT. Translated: CASSLRTINTEAFF.

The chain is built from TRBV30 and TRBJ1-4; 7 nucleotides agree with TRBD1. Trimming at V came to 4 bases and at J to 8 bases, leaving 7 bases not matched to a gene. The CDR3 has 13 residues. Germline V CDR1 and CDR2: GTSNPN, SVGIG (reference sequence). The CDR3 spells CAWNRQGREKLFF. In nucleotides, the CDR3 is TGTGCCTGGAATCGACAGGGAAGGGAAAAACTGTTTTTT.

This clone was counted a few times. DNA of the CDR3: TGTGCCAGCAGCTTGGTGACAGATAATTCACCCCTCCACTTT. This gives the protein CASSLVTDNSPLHF. The genes are TRBV5-4 and TRBJ1-6; the D gene is possibly TRBD1 (5 bases). V was cut by 0 bases and J by 5 bases, with 6 bases left in between. The CDR3 spans 14 residues. The germline V gene has CDR1 SGHNT and CDR2 YYREEE (reference sequence).

The CDR3, as DNA: TGTGCCAGCAGCTCTTCTTGGGGGAGGGGAGCTGGAAACACCATATATTTT. Protein product: CASSSSWGRGAGNTIYF. The chain recombines TRBV5-5 with TRBJ1-3, with a tentative D call TRBD1 (5 bases). The CDR3 is made up of 17 amino acids. The V end lost 3 bases, the J end lost 2 bases, and 18 bases lay between the germline ends. Germline CDR1 reads SGHKS; CDR2 reads YYEKEE (reference sequence).

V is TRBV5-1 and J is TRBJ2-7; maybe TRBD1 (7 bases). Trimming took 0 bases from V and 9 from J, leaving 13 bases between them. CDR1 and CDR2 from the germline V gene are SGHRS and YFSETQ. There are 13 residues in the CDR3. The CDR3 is CASSLGQGGGQYF. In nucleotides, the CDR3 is TGCGCCAGCAGCTTGGGACAGGGAGGTGGGCAGTACTTC. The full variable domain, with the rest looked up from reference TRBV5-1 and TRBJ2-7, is KAGVTQTPRYLIKTRGQQVTLSCSPISGHRSVSWYQQTPGQGLQFLFEYFSETQRNKGNFPGRFSGRQFSNSRSEMNVSTLELGDSALYLCASSLGQGGGQYFGPGTRLTVT.

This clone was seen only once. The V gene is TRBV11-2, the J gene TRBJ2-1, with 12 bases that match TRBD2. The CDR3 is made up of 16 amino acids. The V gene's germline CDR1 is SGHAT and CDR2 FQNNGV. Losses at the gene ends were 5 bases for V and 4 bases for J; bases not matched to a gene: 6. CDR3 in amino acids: CASSPTSGGYYNEQFF. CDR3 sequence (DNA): TGTGCCAGCAGCCCGACTAGCGGGGGATATTACAATGAGCAGTTCTTC.

Here the CDR3 reads CASSSVATNEKLFF. CDR3 coding DNA: TGTGCCAGCAGCTCCGTTGCAACTAATGAAAAACTGTTTTTT. This chain links TRBV7-9 with TRBJ1-4; no reliable D call. CDR3 length: 14 residues. Germline V gives CDR1 SEHNR, CDR2 FQNEAQ (reference sequence). Trimming stripped 4 bases from V and 0 bases from J, with 6 bases between.